The 17 T cell receptor beta chains listed next were all sequenced from one sample in a study of control samples from healthy donors and cancer patients. Clones were sequenced by immunoSEQ multiplex PCR, and TCRdb holds only the in-frame ones, with some missing. The table records tens of thousands of clones, about 92% of them present only once. Sequenced material: PBMCs. The origin of the receptors is a man in his forties with colorectal cancer.

The rearrangement links TRBV5-5 to TRBJ2-7; unclear D gene. Trimming left V 4 bases short and J 8 bases short, with 7 bases between. The CDR3 contains 10 residues. Germline V gene data show CDR1 as SGHKS and CDR2 as YYEKEE (reference sequence). The CDR3 loop is CASSGAQQYF. The CDR3 nucleotides are TGTGCCAGCAGCGGTGCCCAGCAGTACTTC. Looking up the rest from reference TRBV5-5 and TRBJ2-7 gives the full variable domain: DAGVTQSPTHLIKTRGQQVTLRCSPISGHKSVSWYQQVLGQGPQFIFQYYEKEERGRGNFPDRFSARQFPNYSSELNVNALLLGDSALYLCASSGAQQYFGPGTRLTVT.

With respect to this clone: The junction and the germline gene differ at one end; a read error may be behind it. This rearrangement joins TRBV7-7 to TRBJ2-3; TRBD2 matches at 10 bases. Germline CDR1 reads SSHAT; CDR2 reads FNYEAQ (reference sequence). There are 15 residues in the CDR3. The CDR3 region is CASSLGSGRADTQYF. CDR3 DNA sequence: TGTGCTAGCAGCTTAGGGAGCGGGAGGGCAGATACGCAGTATTTT.

The V call is TRBV2, the J call TRBJ2-7; D uncertain. Deletions cut 3 bases from V and 2 bases from J, with 2 bases between. From germline, CDR1 is SNHLY and CDR2 FYNNEI. The CDR3 has 11 residues. The CDR3 reads CASSETYEQYF. The DNA for the CDR3 is TGTGCCAGCAGTGAGACCTACGAGCAGTACTTC.

V gene TRBV6-5 combines with J gene TRBJ2-3, with D unresolved. CDR1 is MNHEY, CDR2 SVGAGI, per germline. The CDR3 is 15 amino acids. The V end was cut by 6 bases, the J end by 1 base, with 14 bases between. The CDR3 sequence: CASRRRPLGTDTQYF. The CDR3, as DNA: TGTGCCAGCAGGCGTCGGCCTTTGGGCACAGATACGCAGTATTTT.

CDR3 bases: TGTGCCAGCAGCATCCGGAGGGGTAATCAAGCTTTCTTT. Amino acid sequence: CASSIRRGNQAFF. This sequence joins TRBV6-2 or TRBV6-3 and TRBJ1-1; tentative D call: TRBD1 (5 bases). Germline CDR1 is MNHEY and CDR2 is SVGEGT. The CDR3 consists of 13 residues. The V gene lost 6 bases and the J gene lost 9 bases, with 17 bases spanning the gap.

The genes are TRBV28 and TRBJ2-1; 9 nucleotides agree with TRBD1. J lost 7 bases, V lost 4 bases, and 5 bases had no gene match. CDR1 MDHEN and CDR2 SYDVKM come from the germline V gene. The CDR3 totals 14 residues. This chain's CDR3 is CASSSTGTGNEQFF. In DNA, the CDR3 is TGTGCCAGCAGTTCAACCGGGACAGGGAATGAGCAGTTCTTC.

The chain employs TRBV28 and TRBJ2-4, with a tentative D call TRBD2 (7 bases). This CDR3 spans 16 amino acids. The germline V gene has CDR1 MDHEN and CDR2 SYDVKM. V was cut by 6 bases and J by 3 bases, with 18 bases left in between. CDR3 sequence (DNA): TGTGCCAGCAGCCCTGGGGGGGCCCAGGTCAAAAACATTCAGTACTTC. Its translation is CASSPGGAQVKNIQYF.

The chain uses TRBV7-2 and TRBJ2-5; D uncertain. This CDR3 has 13 residues. The V gene lost 5 bases and the J gene lost 5 bases, with 12 bases spanning the gap. Germline CDR1 and CDR2: SGHTA and FQGNSA. As DNA, the CDR3 is TGTGCCAGCAGCATCCCGGGCCGGGAGACCCAGTACTTC. It specifies CASSIPGRETQYF.

The J gene is TRBJ2-7, the V gene TRBV12-5; tentatively, D is TRBD1 (5 bases). There are 13 residues in the CDR3. V dropped 6 bases and J dropped 1 base, with 10 bases sitting between them. CDR1 is LGHNT, CDR2 FRNRAP, per germline. Written as DNA, the CDR3 is TGTGCTAGTGGGCCCCAGGGTTCCTACGAGCAGTACTTC. This sequence encodes CASGPQGSYEQYF.

The chain links TRBV4-1 to TRBJ1-2; 7 bases line up with TRBD1. Looked up from germline, CDR1 is MGHRA and CDR2 is YSYEKL. This CDR3 region has 18 residues. After removal of 0 bases from V and 1 base from J, the junction contained 11 bases not matched to a gene. The CDR3 protein is CASSQDWARGHSNYGYTF. CDR3 sequence (DNA): TGCGCCAGCAGCCAAGATTGGGCTAGGGGGCATAGTAACTATGGCTACACCTTC.

V gene TRBV6-5 combines with J gene TRBJ2-7; 8 positions agree with TRBD2. The germline CDR1 and CDR2 sequences are MNHEY and SVGAGI. V shed 11 bases, J shed 4 bases, and the junction held 10 bases outside the gene matches. The CDR3 runs to 13 residues. For the CDR3, the DNA is TGTGCCTCCGGGGGGGGGAGCGCTTACGAGCAGTACTTC. Translated, it gives CASGGGSAYEQYF.

The chain combines TRBV29-1 with TRBJ1-5, with D perhaps TRBD1 (5 bases). V was trimmed by 2 bases and J by 4 bases, leaving 9 bases between them. This CDR3 region has 13 residues. The germline V gene encodes CDR1 SQVTM and CDR2 ANQGSEA. As DNA, the CDR3 is TGCAGCGTTGAACAGGGCCCAAATCAGCCCCAGCATTTT. It translates to CSVEQGPNQPQHF.

The chain recombines TRBV10-3 with TRBJ2-7, with D perhaps matching TRBD1 (6 bases). CDR1 ENHRY and CDR2 SYGVKD come from the germline V gene. This CDR3 region has 14 residues. Between the trimmed V and J ends, which lost 0 bases and 5 bases, there was a span of 11 bases. The CDR3 loop reads CAISESGGHHEQYF. The CDR3 DNA is TGTGCCATCAGTGAGTCTGGGGGCCACCACGAGCAGTACTTC.

The DNA of the CDR3 is TGTGCCAGCAGCTTAAGTCAAAACACTGAAGCTTTCTTT. Its translation is CASSLSQNTEAFF. The genes are TRBV11-3 and TRBJ1-1; D not resolved. Germline CDR1 SGHNT, CDR2 YENEEA. CDR3 length: 13 amino acids. The ends were cut back, 2 bases at V and 2 bases at J, with 6 bases in the middle.

The V and J genes are TRBV29-1 and TRBJ2-3; 7 positions match TRBD2. V trimming: 1 base; J trimming: 2 bases; junction bases outside the gene matches: 6. CDR1 is SQVTM, CDR2 ANQGSEA, per germline. The CDR3 extends over 15 amino acids. The CDR3 DNA reads TGCAGCGTTGAAGGGGTAGCGGGCAACACAGATACGCAGTATTTT. Translated, it gives CSVEGVAGNTDTQYF.

The V call is TRBV7-9, the J call TRBJ2-1, with D hard to call. V lost 5 bases and J lost 4, with 15 bases in between. The CDR3 runs to 15 residues. Germline CDR1 is SEHNR and CDR2 is FQNEAQ (reference sequence). The CDR3 DNA sequence: TGTGCCAGCAGCCACGCCCCGGACGTTTACAATGAGCAGTTCTTC. It yields the protein CASSHAPDVYNEQFF.

The rearrangement uses TRBV19 and TRBJ1-2; 7 bases line up with TRBD1. CDR1 is LNHDA, CDR2 SQIVND, per germline (reference sequence). The CDR3 contains 15 residues. V lost 7 bases and J lost 0; bases outside the gene matches: 8. CDR3 sequence: CASMDRSKTNYGYTF. The CDR3 DNA is TGTGCCAGTATGGACAGGAGCAAGACTAACTATGGCTACACCTTC. Drawing the rest from reference TRBV19 and TRBJ1-2, the complete variable domain is DGGITQSPKYLFRKEGQNVTLSCEQNLNHDAMYWYRQDPGQGLRLIYYSQIVNDFQKGDIAEGYSVSREKKESFPLTVTSAQKNPTAFYLCASMDRSKTNYGYTFGSGTRLTVV.